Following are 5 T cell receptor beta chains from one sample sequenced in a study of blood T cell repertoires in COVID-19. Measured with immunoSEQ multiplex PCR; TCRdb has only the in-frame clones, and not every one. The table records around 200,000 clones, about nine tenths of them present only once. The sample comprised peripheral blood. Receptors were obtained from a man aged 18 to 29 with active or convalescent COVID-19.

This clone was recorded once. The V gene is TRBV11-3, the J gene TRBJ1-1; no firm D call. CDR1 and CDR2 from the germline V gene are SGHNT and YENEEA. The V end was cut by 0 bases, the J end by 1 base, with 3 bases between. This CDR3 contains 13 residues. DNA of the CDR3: TGTGCCAGCAGCTTAGAGGCGAACACTGAAGCTTTCTTT. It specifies CASSLEANTEAFF.

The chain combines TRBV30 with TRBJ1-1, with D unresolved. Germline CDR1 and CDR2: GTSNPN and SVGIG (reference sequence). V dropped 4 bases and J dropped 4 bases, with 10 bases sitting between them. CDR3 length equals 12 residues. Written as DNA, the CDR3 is TGTGCCTGGAAGCGGGGTGGCACTGAAGCTTTCTTT. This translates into CAWKRGGTEAFF. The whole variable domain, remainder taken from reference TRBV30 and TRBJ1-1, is SQTIHQWPATLVQPVGSPLSLECTVEGTSNPNLYWYRQAAGRGLQLLFYSVGIGQISSEVPQNLSASRPQDRQFILSSKKLLLSDSGFYLCAWKRGGTEAFFGQGTRLTVV.

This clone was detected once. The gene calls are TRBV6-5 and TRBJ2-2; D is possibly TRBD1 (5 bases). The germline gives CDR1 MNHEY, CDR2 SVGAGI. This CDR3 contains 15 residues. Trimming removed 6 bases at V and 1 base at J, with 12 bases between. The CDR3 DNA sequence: TGTGCCAGCAGCCGCAGGGATATGAACACCGGGGAGCTGTTTTTT. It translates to CASSRRDMNTGELFF.

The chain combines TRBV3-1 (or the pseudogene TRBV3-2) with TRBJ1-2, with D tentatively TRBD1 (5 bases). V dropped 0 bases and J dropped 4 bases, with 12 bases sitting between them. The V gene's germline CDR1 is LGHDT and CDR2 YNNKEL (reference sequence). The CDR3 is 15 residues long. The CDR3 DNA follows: TGTGCCAGCAGCCAAGAATGGAGGGGAGCCTATGGCTACACCTTC. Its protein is CASSQEWRGAYGYTF.

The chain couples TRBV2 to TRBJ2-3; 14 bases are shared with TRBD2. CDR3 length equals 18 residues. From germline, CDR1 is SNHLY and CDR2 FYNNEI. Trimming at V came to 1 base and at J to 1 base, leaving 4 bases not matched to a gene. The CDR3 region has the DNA TGTGCCAGCAGTGAAGGGACTAGCGGGGGGTTAGGCACAGATACGCAGTATTTT. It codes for CASSEGTSGGLGTDTQYF.